This TCR beta chain originates from a study of T-cell reconstitution after alpha-beta-depleted transplantation in children. V was pared by 4 bases and J by 0 bases, with 12 bases between. This CDR3 is built from 16 residues. CDR1 is KGHDR, CDR2 SFDVKD, per germline. Library preparation (for TCRbeta) was performed with unique molecular identifiers. From the PCR reads, TCRdb called clonotypes with MiXCR, one entry per CDR3 protein. The sample holds about 500,000 distinct CDR3 sequences, about an eighth seen once. With regard to this clonotype: Its specificity is unknown.

Study-wide points: At around two months after transplant, the alpha-beta T cells were reportedly derived from several hundred expanded clones that came from non-depleted graft cells. T cells produced anew were the main source of T-cell counts and diversity one year after transplant.

J is TRBJ1-5 and V is TRBV24-1, with a tentative D call TRBD1 (5 bases). The material sequenced was PBMCs, mostly from graft donor cells, taken 180 days after TCRalphabeta/CD19-depleted stem cell transplant. This TCR was sampled from a female patient aged 2-9 years who had a stem cell transplant for aplastic anemia, so the T cells may come from the graft donor. CDR3 bases: TGTGCCACCAGTGAGGCCAGGGACCATAGCAATCAGCCCCAGCATTTT. Protein sequence: CATSEARDHSNQPQHF.